The rows below give T cell receptor beta chains drawn from one sample of a study of HIV-infected patients and healthy controls. Each CDR3 protein is one row after TCRdb ran MiXCR on the 5' RACE reads. Among over 55,000 distinct CDR3 sequences, approximately 16% were seen once, and the ten largest hold approximately 5%. Sequenced input: CD4+ T cells from blood. These receptors all stem from a human donor in good health. The CDR3 runs from the conserved cysteine through the conserved F or W. The D gene is left open where the match is weak. Clone sizes are given selectively: once, few, many, or a class where the clone is expanded.

v_gene,d_gene,j_gene,abundance,CDR3nt,CDR3aa
TRBV7-8,.,TRBJ1-6,.,TGTGCCAGCAGCTTAACCCAGGGGACCTCACCCCTCCACTTT,CASSLTQGTSPLHF
TRBV7-9,TRBD1,TRBJ1-3,many,TGTGCCAGCAGCTCGGGACAGCCTAACTCTGGAAACACCATATATTTT,CASSSGQPNSGNTIYF
TRBV3-1,.,TRBJ1-4,many,TGTGCCAGCAGCCAAGATCGGCGGGTATTCGATGCTAATGAAAAACTGTTTTTT,CASSQDRRVFDANEKLFF
TRBV25-1,.,TRBJ2-1,.,TGTGCCAGCAGTGATAGGGTGGGTCGGGGCAATGAGCAGTTCTTC,CASSDRVGRGNEQFF
TRBV5-6,.,TRBJ1-4,.,TGTGCCAGCAGCTACAGGGTAACTAATGAAAAACTGTTTTTT,CASSYRVTNEKLFF
TRBV6-6,.,TRBJ1-5,.,TGTGCCAGCAGCCTCGACGGGACGAATCAGCCCCAGCATTTT,CASSLDGTNQPQHF
TRBV5-1,TRBD1,TRBJ2-5,.,TGCGCCAGCAGCAAGAATGACAGGGTCGAGACCCAGTACTTC,CASSKNDRVETQYF
TRBV7-9,TRBD2,TRBJ2-2,few,TGTGCCAGCAGCTTAGCTTCGGGGGGTGCGAACACCGGGGAGCTGTTTTTT,CASSLASGGANTGELFF
TRBV12-3/TRBV12-4,.,TRBJ2-7,few,TGTGCCAGCAGTAAATACAGGGCCTCCTACGAGCAGTACTTC,CASSKYRASYEQYF
TRBV7-2,.,TRBJ1-1,many,TGTGCCAGCAGCTTAGAAATTAGGCAGTCGAGGACTTTCTTT,CASSLEIRQSRTFF
TRBV5-1,.,TRBJ1-1,.,TGCGCCAGCAGCAAGGCCGTGGGAGGTAACACTGAAGCTTTCTTT,CASSKAVGGNTEAFF
TRBV6-2/TRBV6-3,TRBD2,TRBJ2-1,.,TGTGCCAGCAGTTACCCGGCTAGCGGGGGGCGGGAGCAGTTCTTC,CASSYPASGGREQFF
TRBV7-2,TRBD1,TRBJ1-4,few,TGTGCCAGCTCCGCAGGGGGGGCGAATGAAAAACTGTTTTTT,CASSAGGANEKLFF
TRBV5-5,.,TRBJ2-1,few,TGTGCCAGCAGCTTTACTAGCAATGAGCAGTTCTTC,CASSFTSNEQFF
TRBV28,.,TRBJ1-2,.,TGTGCCAGCACGGACAGCACTAACTATGGCTACACCTTC,CASTDSTNYGYTF
TRBV7-2,TRBD1,TRBJ2-7,few,TGTGCCAGCAGCCTGGGGCCGGGACAGACGGCCTACGAGCAGTACTTC,CASSLGPGQTAYEQYF
TRBV6-2/TRBV6-3,TRBD2,TRBJ2-4,.,TGTGCCAGCAGTTCCCATTACCCGAGGACTAGCGGGAGTGAGGGAGCCAAAAACATTCAGTACTTC,CASSSHYPRTSGSEGAKNIQYF
TRBV7-3,TRBD2,TRBJ2-3,.,TGTGCCAGCAGCTTAGGTAGCGGGGGGCGCACAGATACGCAGTATTTT,CASSLGSGGRTDTQYF
TRBV7-2,.,TRBJ2-5,.,TGTGCCAGCAGCTTAGAAGGTCCTAGCCACCAAGAGACCCAGTACTTC,CASSLEGPSHQETQYF
TRBV28,.,TRBJ2-2,.,TGTGCCAGCAGCGTGCTGACCGGGGAGCTGTTTTTT,CASSVLTGELFF
TRBV5-5,.,TRBJ2-2,many,TGTGCCAGCAGCTTTTACAATCCCGGGGAGCTGTTTTTT,CASSFYNPGELFF
TRBV12-3/TRBV12-4,.,TRBJ2-3,.,TGTGCCAGTGGTGGGGGCCGGCCTCTCACAGATACGCAGTATTTT,CASGGGRPLTDTQYF
TRBV20-1,.,TRBJ2-2,medium-sized,TGCAGTGCTAGGCCGGGCACCGGGGAGCTGTTTTTT,CSARPGTGELFF
TRBV27,.,TRBJ1-1,many,TGTGCCAGCAGTCCCCGGACCGGCACTGAAGCTTTCTTT,CASSPRTGTEAFF
TRBV4-1,TRBD1,TRBJ2-7,many,TGCGCCAGCAGCCCCCAGGGGGCTGGCGAGCAGTACTTC,CASSPQGAGEQYF
TRBV12-3/TRBV12-4,.,TRBJ2-5,few,TGTGCCAGCAGTTTTTCGGCGGAGGAGACCCAGTACTTC,CASSFSAEETQYF
TRBV7-9,.,TRBJ2-5,few,TGTGCCAGCAGCCCTTACAGGGAACAAGAGACCCAGTACTTC,CASSPYREQETQYF